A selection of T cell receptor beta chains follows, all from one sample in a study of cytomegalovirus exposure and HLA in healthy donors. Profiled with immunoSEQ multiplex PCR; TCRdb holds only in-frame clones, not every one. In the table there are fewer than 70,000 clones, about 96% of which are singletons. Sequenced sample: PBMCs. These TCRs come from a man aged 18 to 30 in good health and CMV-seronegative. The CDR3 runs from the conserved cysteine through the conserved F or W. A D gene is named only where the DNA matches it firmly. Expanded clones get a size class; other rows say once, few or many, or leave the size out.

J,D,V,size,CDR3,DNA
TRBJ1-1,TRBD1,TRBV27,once,CASSSTTGGYTEAFF,TGTGCCAGCAGTTCCACGACAGGGGGTTATACTGAAGCTTTCTTT
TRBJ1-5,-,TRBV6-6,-,CASSSQGYSNQPQHF,TGTGCCAGCAGTTCACAGGGCTATAGCAATCAGCCCCAGCATTTT
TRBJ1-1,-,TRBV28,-,CASSFPGDTEAFF,TGTGCCAGCAGTTTTCCGGGAGACACTGAAGCTTTCTTT
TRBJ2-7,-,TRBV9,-,CASSVAGDTSSYEQYF,TGTGCCAGCAGCGTAGCCGGGGACACTAGCTCCTACGAGCAGTACTTC
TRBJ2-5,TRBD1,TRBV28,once,CASSLWSGGVGETQYF,TGTGCCAGCAGTTTATGGTCAGGGGGCGTCGGAGAGACCCAGTACTTC
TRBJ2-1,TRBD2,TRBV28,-,CASSGSGIMQFF,TGTGCCAGCAGTGGTAGCGGGATAATGCAGTTCTTC
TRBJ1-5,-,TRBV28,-,CASSLFGQLNQPQHF,TGTGCCAGCAGTTTATTTGGGCAGCTGAATCAGCCCCAGCATTTT
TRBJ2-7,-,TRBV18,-,CASSSPTSSPYEQYF,TGTGCCAGCTCATCCCCTACCTCGTCCCCCTACGAGCAGTACTTC
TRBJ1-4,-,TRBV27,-,CASSPFATNEKLFF,TGTGCCAGCAGCCCGTTTGCAACTAATGAAAAACTGTTTTTT
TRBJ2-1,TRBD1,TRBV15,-,CATSAWDRNEQFF,TGTGCCACCTCTGCTTGGGACAGGAATGAGCAGTTCTTC
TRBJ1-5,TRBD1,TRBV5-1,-,CASSLDRGNQPQHF,TGCGCCAGCAGCTTGGACAGGGGGAATCAGCCCCAGCATTTT
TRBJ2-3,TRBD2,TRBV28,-,CASSLGKRESRVGTDTQYF,TGTGCCAGCAGTTTAGGCAAGCGGGAAAGCCGGGTGGGCACAGATACGCAGTATTTT
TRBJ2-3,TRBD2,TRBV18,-,CASSPRTGGADTQYF,TGTGCCAGCTCACCACGAACGGGGGGGGCAGATACGCAGTATTTT
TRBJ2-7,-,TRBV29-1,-,CSVVFLSYEQYF,TGCAGCGTTGTTTTCCTGTCCTACGAGCAGTACTTC
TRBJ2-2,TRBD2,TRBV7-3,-,CASSSGGPRDTGELFF,TGTGCCAGCAGCTCGGGGGGGCCGCGGGACACCGGGGAGCTGTTTTTT
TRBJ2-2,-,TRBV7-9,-,CASSVGVGELFF,TGTGCCAGCAGCGTAGGAGTCGGGGAGCTGTTTTTT
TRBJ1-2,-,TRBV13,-,CASSLGQGSYGYTF,TGTGCCAGCAGCTTAGGACAGGGATCATATGGCTACACCTTC
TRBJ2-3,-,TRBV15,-,CATSRLGRGEDTQYF,TGTGCCACCAGCAGACTCGGCAGGGGTGAAGATACGCAGTATTTT
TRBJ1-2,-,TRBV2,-,CASSGESSVGPRGGYTF,TGTGCCAGCAGTGGGGAGAGTTCCGTTGGCCCACGGGGAGGCTACACCTTC
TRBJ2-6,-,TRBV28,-,CASSFGGYSGANVLTF,TGTGCCAGCAGTTTCGGCGGATATTCTGGGGCCAACGTCCTGACTTTC
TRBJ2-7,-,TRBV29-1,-,CSVRGFENEQYF,TGCAGCGTTAGGGGATTTGAGAACGAGCAGTACTTC
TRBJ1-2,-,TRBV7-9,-,CASSSSGTAGSGYTF,TGTGCCAGCAGCTCCTCAGGGACGGCGGGGAGTGGCTACACCTTC
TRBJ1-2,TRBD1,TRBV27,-,CASSLRDRGNYGYTF,TGTGCCAGCAGTTTAAGGGACAGGGGAAACTATGGCTACACCTTC
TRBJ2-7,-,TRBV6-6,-,CASSYLGSGYEQYF,TGTGCCAGCAGTTATCTGGGTTCGGGCTACGAGCAGTACTTC
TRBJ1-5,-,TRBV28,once,CASSLVVQPQHF,TGTGCCAGCAGTTTAGTAGTGCAGCCCCAGCATTTT
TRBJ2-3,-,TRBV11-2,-,CASSLDRGTDTQYF,TGTGCCAGCAGCTTAGATCGGGGCACAGATACGCAGTATTTT